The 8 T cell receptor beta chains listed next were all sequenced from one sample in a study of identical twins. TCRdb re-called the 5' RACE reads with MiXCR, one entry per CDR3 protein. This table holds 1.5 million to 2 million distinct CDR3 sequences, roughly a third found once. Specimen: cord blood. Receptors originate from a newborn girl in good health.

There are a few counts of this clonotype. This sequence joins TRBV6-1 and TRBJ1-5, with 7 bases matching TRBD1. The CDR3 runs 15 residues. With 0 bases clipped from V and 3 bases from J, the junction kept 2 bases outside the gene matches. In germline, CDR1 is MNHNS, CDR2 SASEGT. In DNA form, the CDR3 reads TGTGCCAGCAGTGAAGCGGGGACAGACAATCAGCCCCAGCATTTT. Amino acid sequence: CASSEAGTDNQPQHF.

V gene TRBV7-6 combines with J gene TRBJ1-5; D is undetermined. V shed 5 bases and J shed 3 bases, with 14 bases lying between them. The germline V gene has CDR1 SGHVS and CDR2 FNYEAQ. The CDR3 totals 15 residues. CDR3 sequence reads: CASSQTPGINQPQHF. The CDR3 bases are TGTGCCAGCAGCCAAACACCGGGTATCAATCAGCCCCAGCATTTT.

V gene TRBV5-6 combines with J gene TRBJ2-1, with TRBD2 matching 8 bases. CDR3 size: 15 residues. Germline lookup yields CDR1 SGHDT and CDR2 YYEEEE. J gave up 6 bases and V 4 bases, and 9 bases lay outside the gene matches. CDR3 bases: TGTGCCAGCAGCCCATCTACTAGCGGAGGCAATGAGCAGTTCTTC. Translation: CASSPSTSGGNEQFF.

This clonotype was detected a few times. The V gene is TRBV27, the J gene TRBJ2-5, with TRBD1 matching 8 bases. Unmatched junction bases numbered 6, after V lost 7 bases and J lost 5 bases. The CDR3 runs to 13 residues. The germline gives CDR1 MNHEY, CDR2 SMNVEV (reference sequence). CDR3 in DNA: TGTGCCAGCACCAGGGGGCCTCAGGAGACCCAGTACTTC. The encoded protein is CASTRGPQETQYF.

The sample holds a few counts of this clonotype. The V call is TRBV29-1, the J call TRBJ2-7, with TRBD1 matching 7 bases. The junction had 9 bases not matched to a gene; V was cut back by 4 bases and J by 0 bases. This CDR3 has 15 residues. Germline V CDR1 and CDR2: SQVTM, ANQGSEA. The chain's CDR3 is CSVVGTAHASYEQYF. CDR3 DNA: TGCAGCGTTGTGGGGACAGCGCACGCCTCCTACGAGCAGTACTTC.

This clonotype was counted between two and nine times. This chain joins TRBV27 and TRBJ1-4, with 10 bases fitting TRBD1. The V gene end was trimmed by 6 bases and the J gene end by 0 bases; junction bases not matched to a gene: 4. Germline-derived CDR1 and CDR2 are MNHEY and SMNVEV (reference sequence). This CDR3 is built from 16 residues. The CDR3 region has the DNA TGTGCCAGCAGGGTGGGGACAGGGGCAACTAATGAAAAACTGTTTTTT. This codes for CASRVGTGATNEKLFF.

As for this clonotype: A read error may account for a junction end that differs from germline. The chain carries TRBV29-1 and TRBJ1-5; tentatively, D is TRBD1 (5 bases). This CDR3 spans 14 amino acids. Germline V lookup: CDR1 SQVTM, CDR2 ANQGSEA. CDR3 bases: TGCAGCGTCGCCGGGACTGACCACAATCGGCCCCAGCATTTT. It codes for CSVAGTDHNRPQHF.

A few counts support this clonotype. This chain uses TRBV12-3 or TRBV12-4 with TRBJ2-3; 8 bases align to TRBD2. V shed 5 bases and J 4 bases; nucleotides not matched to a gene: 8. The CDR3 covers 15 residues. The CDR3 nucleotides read TGTGCCAGCAGTCCGGGACTAGGAAGGGCAGATACGCAGTATTTT. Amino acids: CASSPGLGRADTQYF.